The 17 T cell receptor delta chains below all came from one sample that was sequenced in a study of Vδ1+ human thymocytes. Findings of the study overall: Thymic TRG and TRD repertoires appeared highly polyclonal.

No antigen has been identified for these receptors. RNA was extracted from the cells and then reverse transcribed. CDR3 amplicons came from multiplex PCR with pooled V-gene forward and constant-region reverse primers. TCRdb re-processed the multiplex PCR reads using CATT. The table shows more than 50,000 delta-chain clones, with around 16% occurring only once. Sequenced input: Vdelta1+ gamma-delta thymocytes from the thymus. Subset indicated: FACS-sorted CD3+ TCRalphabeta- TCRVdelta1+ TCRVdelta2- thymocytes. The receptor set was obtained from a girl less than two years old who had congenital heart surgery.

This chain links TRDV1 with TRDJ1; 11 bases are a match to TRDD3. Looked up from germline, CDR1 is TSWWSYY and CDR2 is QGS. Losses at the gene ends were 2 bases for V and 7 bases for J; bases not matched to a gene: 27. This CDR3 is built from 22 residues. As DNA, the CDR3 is TGTGCTCTTGGGGAATCCGGGGTGCTGGGTTCATGGGGGATACGCGCCGATGGTAAACTCATCTTT. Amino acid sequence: CALGESGVLGSWGIRADGKLIF.

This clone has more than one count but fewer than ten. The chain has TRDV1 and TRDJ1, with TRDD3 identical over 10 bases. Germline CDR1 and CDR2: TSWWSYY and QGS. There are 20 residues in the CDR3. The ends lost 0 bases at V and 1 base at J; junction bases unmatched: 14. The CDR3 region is CALGELSTLGDRFGTDKLIF. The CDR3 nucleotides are TGTGCTCTTGGGGAACTTTCTACGCTGGGGGATAGGTTTGGCACCGATAAACTCATCTTT.

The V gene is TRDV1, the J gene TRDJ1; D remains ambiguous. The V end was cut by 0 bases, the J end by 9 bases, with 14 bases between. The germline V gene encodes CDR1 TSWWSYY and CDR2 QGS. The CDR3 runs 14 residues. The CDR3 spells CALGELELSCELIF. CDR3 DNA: TGTGCTCTTGGGGAACTAGAGTTGTCCTGTGAACTCATCTTT.

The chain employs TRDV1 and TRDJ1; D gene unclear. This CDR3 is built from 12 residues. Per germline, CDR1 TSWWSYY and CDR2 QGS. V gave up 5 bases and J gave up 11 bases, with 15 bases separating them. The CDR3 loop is CALGKAPFKLIF. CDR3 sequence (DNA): TGTGCTCTTGGGAAGGCCCCCTTTAAGCTCATCTTT.

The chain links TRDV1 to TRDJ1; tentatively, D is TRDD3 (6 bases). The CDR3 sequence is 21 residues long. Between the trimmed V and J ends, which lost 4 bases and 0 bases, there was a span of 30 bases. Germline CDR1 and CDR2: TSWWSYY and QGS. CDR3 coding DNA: TGTGCTCTTGGGGTCCTGGGGCCTTCACCGCTTTTGGGGGGGTACACCGATAAACTCATCTTT. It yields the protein CALGVLGPSPLLGGYTDKLIF.

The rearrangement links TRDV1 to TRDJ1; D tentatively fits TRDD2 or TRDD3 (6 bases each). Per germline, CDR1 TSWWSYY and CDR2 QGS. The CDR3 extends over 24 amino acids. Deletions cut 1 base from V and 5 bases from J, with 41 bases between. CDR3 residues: CALGEPRVLPYLNLGNTGVDKLIF. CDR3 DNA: TGTGCTCTTGGGGAACCGCGGGTCCTACCGTATCTTAATCTGGGGAATACGGGAGTTGATAAACTCATCTTT.

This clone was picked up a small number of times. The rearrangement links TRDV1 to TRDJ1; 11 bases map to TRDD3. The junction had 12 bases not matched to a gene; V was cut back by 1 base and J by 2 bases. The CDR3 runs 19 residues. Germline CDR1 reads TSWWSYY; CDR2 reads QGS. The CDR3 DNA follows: TGTGCTCTTGGGGAACCATACGTACTGGGGGATATTAAGACCGATAAACTCATCTTT. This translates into CALGEPYVLGDIKTDKLIF.

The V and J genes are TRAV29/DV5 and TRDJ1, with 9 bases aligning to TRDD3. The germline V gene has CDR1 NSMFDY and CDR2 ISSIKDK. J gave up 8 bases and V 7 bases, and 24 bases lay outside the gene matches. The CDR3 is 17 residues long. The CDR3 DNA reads TGTGCACCGAACGGCCTTCCCATCACAACTGGGGGACCGAAACTCATCTTT. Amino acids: CAPNGLPITTGGPKLIF.

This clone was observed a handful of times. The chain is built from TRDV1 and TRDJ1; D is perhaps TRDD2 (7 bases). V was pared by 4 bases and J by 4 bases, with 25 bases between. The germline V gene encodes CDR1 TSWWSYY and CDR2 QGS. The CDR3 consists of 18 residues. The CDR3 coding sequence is TGTGCTCTTGGGGCTTCGGCCTTCCTTATCCGGGGGGACGATAAACTCATCTTT. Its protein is CALGASAFLIRGDDKLIF.

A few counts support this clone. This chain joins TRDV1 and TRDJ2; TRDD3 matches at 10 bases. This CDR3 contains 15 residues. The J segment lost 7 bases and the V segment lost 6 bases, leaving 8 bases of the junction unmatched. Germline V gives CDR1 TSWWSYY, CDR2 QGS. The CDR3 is CALGARGGYVAQLFF. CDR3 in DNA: TGTGCTCTTGGCGCTAGGGGGGGATACGTAGCACAACTCTTCTTT.

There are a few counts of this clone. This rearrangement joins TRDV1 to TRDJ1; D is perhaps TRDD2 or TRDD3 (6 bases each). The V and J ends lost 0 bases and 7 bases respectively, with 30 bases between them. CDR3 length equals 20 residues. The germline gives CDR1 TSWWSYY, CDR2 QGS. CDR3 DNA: TGTGCTCTTGGGGAACTAGTAATCGCTCCTACGGGGTTGGGGGTCATTAAACTCATCTTT. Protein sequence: CALGELVIAPTGLGVIKLIF.

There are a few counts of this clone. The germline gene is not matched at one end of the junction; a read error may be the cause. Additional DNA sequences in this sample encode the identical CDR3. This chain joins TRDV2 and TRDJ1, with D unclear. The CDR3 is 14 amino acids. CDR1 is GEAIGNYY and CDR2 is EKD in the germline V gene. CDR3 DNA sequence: TGTGCCTGTGACACCGGAAGGACCACCGATAAACTCATCTTC. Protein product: CACDTGRTTDKLIF.

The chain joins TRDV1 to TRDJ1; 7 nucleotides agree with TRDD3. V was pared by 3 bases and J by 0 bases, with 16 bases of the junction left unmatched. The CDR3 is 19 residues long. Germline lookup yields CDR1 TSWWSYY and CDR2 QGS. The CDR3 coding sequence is TGTGCTCTTGGGGAGTTGATTTTGGGGGAACCCTCGTACACCGATAAACTCATCTTT. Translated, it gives CALGELILGEPSYTDKLIF.

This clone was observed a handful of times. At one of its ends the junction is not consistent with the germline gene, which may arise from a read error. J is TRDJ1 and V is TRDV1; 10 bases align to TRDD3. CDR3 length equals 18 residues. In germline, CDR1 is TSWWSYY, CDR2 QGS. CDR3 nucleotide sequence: TGTGCTCTTGGGGAACGACACTGGGGGATGCCCTCTTTGGGGAAACTCACCTTT. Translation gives CALGERHWGMPSLGKLTF.

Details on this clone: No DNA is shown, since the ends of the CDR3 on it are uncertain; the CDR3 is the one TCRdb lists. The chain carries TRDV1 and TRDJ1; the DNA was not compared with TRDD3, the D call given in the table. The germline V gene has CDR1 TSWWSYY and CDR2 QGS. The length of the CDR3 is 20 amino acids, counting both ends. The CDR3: CALGELWDWGTSTYTDKLIF.

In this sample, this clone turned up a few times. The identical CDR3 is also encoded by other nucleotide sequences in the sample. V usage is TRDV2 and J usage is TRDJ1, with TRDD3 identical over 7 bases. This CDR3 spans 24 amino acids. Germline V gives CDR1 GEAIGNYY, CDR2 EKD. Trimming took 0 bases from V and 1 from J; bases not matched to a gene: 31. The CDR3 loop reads CACDTSVLGTWGDDRVGVTDKLIF. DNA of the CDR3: TGTGCCTGTGACACCTCTGTACTGGGGACGTGGGGAGATGACAGAGTAGGTGTCACCGATAAACTCATCTTT.

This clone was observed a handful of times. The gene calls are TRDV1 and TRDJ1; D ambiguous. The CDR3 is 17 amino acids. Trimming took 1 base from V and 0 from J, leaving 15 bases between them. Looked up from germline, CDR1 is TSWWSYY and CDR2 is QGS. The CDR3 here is CALGEPRVPPYTDKLIF. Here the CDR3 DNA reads TGTGCTCTTGGGGAACCCCGAGTTCCCCCTTACACCGATAAACTCATCTTT.